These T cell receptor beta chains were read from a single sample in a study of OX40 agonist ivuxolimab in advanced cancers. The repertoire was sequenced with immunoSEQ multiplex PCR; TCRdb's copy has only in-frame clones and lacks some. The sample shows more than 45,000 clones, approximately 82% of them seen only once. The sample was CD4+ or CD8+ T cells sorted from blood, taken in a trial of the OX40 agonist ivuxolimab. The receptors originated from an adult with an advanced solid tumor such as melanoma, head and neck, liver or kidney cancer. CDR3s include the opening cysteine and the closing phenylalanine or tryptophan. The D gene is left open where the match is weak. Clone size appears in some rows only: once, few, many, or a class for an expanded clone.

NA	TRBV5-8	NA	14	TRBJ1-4	TGTGCCAGCAGCTTAACAGGGTCTAATGAAAAACTGTTTTTT	CASSLTGSNEKLFF
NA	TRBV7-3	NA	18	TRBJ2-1	TGTGCCAGCAGCTTATTGCCGCCAGGGAATTTTCACTACAATGAGCAGTTCTTC	CASSLLPPGNFHYNEQFF
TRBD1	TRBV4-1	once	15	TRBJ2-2	TGCGCCAGCAGCCCTCGGACAGGGGTCACCGGGGAGCTGTTTTTT	CASSPRTGVTGELFF
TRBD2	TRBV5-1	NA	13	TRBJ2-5	TGCGCCAGCAGCTTTCCGGGGGGAGAGACCCAGTACTTC	CASSFPGGETQYF
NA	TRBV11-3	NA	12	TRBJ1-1	TGTGCCAGCACTAAAGGGGGGGGCTTGGCTTTCTTT	CASTKGGGLAFF
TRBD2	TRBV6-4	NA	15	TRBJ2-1	TGTGCCAGCAGTCTACTAGCGGGGGCCTACAATGAGCAGTTCTTC	CASSLLAGAYNEQFF
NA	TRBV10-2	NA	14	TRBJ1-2	TGCGCCAGCAGTGACCCCGGCACGAACTATGGCTACACCTTC	CASSDPGTNYGYTF
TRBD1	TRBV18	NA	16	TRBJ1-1	TGTGCCAGCTCATCATACAAGGACAGGGATTCCAGTGAAGCTTTCTTT	CASSSYKDRDSSEAFF
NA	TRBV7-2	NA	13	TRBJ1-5	TGTGCCAGCAGCTTATGGAGAGATCAGCCCCAGCATTTT	CASSLWRDQPQHF
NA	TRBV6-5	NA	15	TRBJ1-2	TGTGCCAGCAGCGTTAAGAGGCGGGGGGGGTATGGCTACACCTTC	CASSVKRRGGYGYTF
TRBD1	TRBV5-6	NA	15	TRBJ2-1	TGTGCCAGCAGCCTACAGGGGTTCAGCGTCAATGAGCAGTTCTTC	CASSLQGFSVNEQFF
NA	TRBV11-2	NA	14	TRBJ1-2	TGTGCCAGCAGCTTAGATCTAGGAACTAATGGCTACACCTTC	CASSLDLGTNGYTF
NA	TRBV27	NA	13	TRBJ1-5	TGTGCCAGCAGTTTACAGAGCAATCAGCCCCAGCATTTT	CASSLQSNQPQHF
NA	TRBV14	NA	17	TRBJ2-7	TGTGCCAGCAGCCAACCCAAGCCGGACGGGACTCCCTACGAGCAGTACTTC	CASSQPKPDGTPYEQYF
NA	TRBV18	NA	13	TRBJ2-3	TGTGCCAGCTCACCCCGACTGACAGATACGCAGTATTTT	CASSPRLTDTQYF
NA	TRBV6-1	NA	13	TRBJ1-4	TGTGCCAGCACTGAAAGAGGAAGCGAAAAACTGTTTTTT	CASTERGSEKLFF
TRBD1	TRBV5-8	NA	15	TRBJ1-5	TGTGCCAGCAGCTTCGGACAGGGCGAGGGACAGCCCCAGCATTTT	CASSFGQGEGQPQHF
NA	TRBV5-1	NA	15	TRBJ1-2	TGCGCCAGCAGCGCTACACAGGATAGTAGGTATGGCTACACCTTC	CASSATQDSRYGYTF
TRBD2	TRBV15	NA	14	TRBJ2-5	TGTGCCACCAGCACTCTAGCGGGGGTAGAGACCCAGTACTTC	CATSTLAGVETQYF
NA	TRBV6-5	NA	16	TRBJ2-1	TGTGCCAGCAGTTACTTTATAGGCGGACCGAACAATGAGCAGTTCTTC	CASSYFIGGPNNEQFF
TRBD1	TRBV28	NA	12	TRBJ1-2	TGTGCCAGCAGCCAGACAGGGTATGGCTACACCTTC	CASSQTGYGYTF
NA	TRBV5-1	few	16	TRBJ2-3	TGCGCCAGCAGCTTGAGGGCGGGGGCGAGCACAGATACGCAGTATTTT	CASSLRAGASTDTQYF
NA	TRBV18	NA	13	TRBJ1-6	TGTGCCAGCTCACCGATCTCGGATTCACCCCTCCACTTT	CASSPISDSPLHF
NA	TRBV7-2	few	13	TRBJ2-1	TGTGCCAGCAGCTTAGGTCAGTCCAATGAGCAGTTCTTC	CASSLGQSNEQFF
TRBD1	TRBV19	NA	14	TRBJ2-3	TGTGCCACCAAGGACAGGGGGTCTGGAGATACGCAGTATTTT	CATKDRGSGDTQYF
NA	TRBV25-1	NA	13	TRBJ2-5	TGTGCCAGCAGAGACAGCAACCAAGAGACCCAGTACTTC	CASRDSNQETQYF
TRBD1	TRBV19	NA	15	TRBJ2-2	TGTGCCAGTAGTACCAGGGGGCACCGAGGAGGGGAGCTGTTTTTT	CASSTRGHRGGELFF
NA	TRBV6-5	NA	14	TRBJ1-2	TGTGCCAGCAGTTACCGGGGGCAGGGCTATGGCTACACCTTC	CASSYRGQGYGYTF
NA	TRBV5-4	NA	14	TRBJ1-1	TGTGCCAGCAGCTTGGATGTGTTGAGGACTGAAGCTTTCTTT	CASSLDVLRTEAFF
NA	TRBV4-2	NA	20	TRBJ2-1	TGTGCCAGCAGCCCCCGAGTGGGGCCTCGGGACTCACGGGCCCACAATGAGCAGTTCTTC	CASSPRVGPRDSRAHNEQFF
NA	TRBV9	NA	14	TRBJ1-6	TGTGCCAGCAGCCAGGACAGCTTTTCGTCACCCCTCCACTTT	CASSQDSFSSPLHF
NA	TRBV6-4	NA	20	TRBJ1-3	TGTGCCAGCAGTGATCAAAACAACTCCAACAGGGAAATATCTGGAAACACCATATATTTT	CASSDQNNSNREISGNTIYF
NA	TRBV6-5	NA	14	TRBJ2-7	TGTGCCAGCAGTGCCAGCAATACTCGTTACGAGCAGTACTTC	CASSASNTRYEQYF
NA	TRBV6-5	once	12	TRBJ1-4	TGTGCCAGCAGGGAATTTATGGGAAAACTGTTTTTT	CASREFMGKLFF
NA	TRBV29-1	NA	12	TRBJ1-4	TGCAGCGTTGAAGATAGGAATGAAAAACTGTTTTTT	CSVEDRNEKLFF
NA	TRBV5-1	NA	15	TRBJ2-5	TGCGCCAGCAGCCCGCTGGCAGCACCACAAGAGACCCAGTACTTC	CASSPLAAPQETQYF